These T cell receptor beta chains were read from a single sample in a study of cytomegalovirus exposure and HLA in healthy donors. Some clones are missing from TCRdb's copy, which holds only in-frame ones; the method was immunoSEQ multiplex PCR. This table has some 190,000 clones, roughly three quarters appearing once. Sequenced sample: PBMCs. The source is a woman between 18 and 30 years old in good health and CMV-seronegative. Both conserved end residues are part of each CDR3. D genes are given only for firm matches. Where a row states a size, it is once, few, many or the class of an expanded clone; other rows omit it.

v_call	j_call	d_call	clone_size	cdr3_nt	cdr3_aa
TRBV7-9	TRBJ1-3	NA	NA	TGTGCCAGCAGCGGCACCGTCTCTGGAAACACCATATATTTT	CASSGTVSGNTIYF
TRBV7-2	TRBJ2-5	NA	NA	TGTGCCAGCAGATACCCAGGGGGGAATAGAAAAGAGACCCAGTACTTC	CASRYPGGNRKETQYF
TRBV7-2	TRBJ2-6	NA	once	TGTGCCAGCAGCTTTGGGAGCTCTGGGGCCAACGTCCTGACTTTC	CASSFGSSGANVLTF
TRBV6-5	TRBJ1-3	NA	once	TGTGCCAGCAGTCCCGGCGGGGGGTCTGGAAACACCATATATTTT	CASSPGGGSGNTIYF
TRBV9	TRBJ2-1	TRBD2	NA	TGTGCCAGCAGCGTACCCCCCCGGCCGGGGGGGGCAAGTGAGCAGTTCTTC	CASSVPPRPGGASEQFF
TRBV19	TRBJ1-5	NA	NA	TGTGCCAGTACCCTGGGGCTTCATCAGCCCCAGCATTTT	CASTLGLHQPQHF
TRBV11-2	TRBJ1-1	NA	NA	TGTGCCAGCAGCTTAATGAGAACTGAAGCTTTCTTT	CASSLMRTEAFF
TRBV27	TRBJ1-3	NA	NA	TGTGCCAGCAGGGGCTACTCTGGAAACACCATATATTTT	CASRGYSGNTIYF
TRBV9	TRBJ2-1	TRBD2	NA	TGTGCCAGCAGCCCCCGACTAGCGGGGGTTGAGCAGTTCTTC	CASSPRLAGVEQFF
TRBV5-1	TRBJ2-5	TRBD2	NA	TGCGCCAGCAGCTCAAGACTAGCGGGGGGACAAGAGACCCAGTACTTC	CASSSRLAGGQETQYF
TRBV15	TRBJ1-1	TRBD1	NA	TGTGCCACCAGCTGGTCAGGGGGTAGGGCTGAAGCTTTCTTT	CATSWSGGRAEAFF
TRBV30	TRBJ1-2	NA	NA	TGTGCCTGGAGTAAACAGACAAACTATGGCTACACCTTC	CAWSKQTNYGYTF
TRBV4-1	TRBJ1-2	NA	NA	TGCGCCAGCAGCCAAGAATTCCCCACACCCGGACAGCCGAACTATGGCTACACCTTC	CASSQEFPTPGQPNYGYTF
TRBV4-1	TRBJ1-4	TRBD1	NA	TGCGCCAGCAGCCTGGGACAGAAGAATGAAAAACTGTTTTTT	CASSLGQKNEKLFF
TRBV4-3	TRBJ2-1	TRBD2	NA	TGCGCCAGCAGCCAAGGGACTAGCGGGAGCAGGAATGAGCAGTTCTTC	CASSQGTSGSRNEQFF
TRBV7-8	TRBJ2-5	NA	few	TGTGCCAGCAGCTTAGTCGAGTGGGGCCGGGACCAAGAGACCCAGTACTTC	CASSLVEWGRDQETQYF
TRBV9	TRBJ2-7	NA	once	TGTGCCAGCAGCGTAGGCGAGTTCTACGAGCAGTACTTC	CASSVGEFYEQYF
TRBV20-1	TRBJ2-7	NA	NA	TGCAGTGCCGGGGGATTGTACGAGCAGTACTTC	CSAGGLYEQYF
TRBV5-5	TRBJ1-6	TRBD1	NA	TGTGCCAGCAGCTTGGGGACAGGTTCACCCCTCCACTTT	CASSLGTGSPLHF
TRBV28	TRBJ1-1	TRBD1	once	TGTGCCAGCAGTTTCCTGAGCCTAACGGGGACAGCCGAAGCTTTCTTT	CASSFLSLTGTAEAFF
TRBV5-1	TRBJ1-2	NA	NA	TGCGCCAGCAGCTTGGGAAACTCATTCCGGGGGTACTATGGCTACACCTTC	CASSLGNSFRGYYGYTF
TRBV5-4	TRBJ1-6	NA	NA	TGTGCCAGCAGCCGGACGGGATATAATTCACCCCTCCACTTT	CASSRTGYNSPLHF
TRBV4-1	TRBJ2-7	TRBD1	NA	TGCGCCAGCAGCTTCAGGACAGGGGCGATCTACGAGCAGTACTTC	CASSFRTGAIYEQYF
TRBV14	TRBJ2-2	TRBD1	NA	TGTGCCAGCAGCTTGCGGACAGGGATAGCCGGGGAGCTGTTTTTT	CASSLRTGIAGELFF
TRBV9	TRBJ1-1	NA	NA	TGTGCCAGCAGCGTAGAGAGAGGAACCGGCACTGAAGCTTTCTTT	CASSVERGTGTEAFF
TRBV7-9	TRBJ1-1	NA	NA	TGTGCCAGCAGCTGGACAAACACTGAAGCTTTCTTT	CASSWTNTEAFF
TRBV15	TRBJ2-1	TRBD2	NA	TGTGCCACCAGCAGCCCACTAGCGGGGGGAGGCAATGAGCAGTTCTTC	CATSSPLAGGGNEQFF
TRBV5-1	TRBJ2-1	NA	few	TGCGCCAGCAGCTTGGTCAAGGGGGAGCAGTTCTTC	CASSLVKGEQFF
TRBV28	TRBJ1-5	NA	NA	TGTGCCAGCAGTTTATCGCAGCGGGCCCTCAATCAGCCCCAGCATTTT	CASSLSQRALNQPQHF
TRBV6-5	TRBJ1-1	NA	NA	TGTGCCAGCAGCAGGGAGGACACTGAAGCTTTCTTT	CASSREDTEAFF
TRBV4-1	TRBJ1-2	NA	NA	TGCGCCAGCAGCCAACTCCAGGGCAGGGAAAACTATGGCTACACCTTC	CASSQLQGRENYGYTF
TRBV6-1	TRBJ2-1	NA	NA	TGTGCCAGCAAAAGTATGAGCTACAATGAGCAGTTCTTC	CASKSMSYNEQFF